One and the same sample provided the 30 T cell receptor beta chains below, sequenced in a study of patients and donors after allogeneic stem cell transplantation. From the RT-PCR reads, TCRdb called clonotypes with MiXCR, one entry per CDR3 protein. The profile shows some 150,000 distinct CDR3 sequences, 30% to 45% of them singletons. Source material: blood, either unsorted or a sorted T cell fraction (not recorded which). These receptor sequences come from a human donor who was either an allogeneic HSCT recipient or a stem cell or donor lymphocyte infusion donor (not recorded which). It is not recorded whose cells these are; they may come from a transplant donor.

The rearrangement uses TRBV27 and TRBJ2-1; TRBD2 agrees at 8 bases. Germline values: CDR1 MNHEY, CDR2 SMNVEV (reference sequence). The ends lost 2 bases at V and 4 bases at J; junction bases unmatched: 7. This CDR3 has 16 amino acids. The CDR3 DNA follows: TGTGCCAGCAGTTTAGTCAGCGGGGGCCCGTACAATGAGCAGTTCTTC. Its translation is CASSLVSGGPYNEQFF.

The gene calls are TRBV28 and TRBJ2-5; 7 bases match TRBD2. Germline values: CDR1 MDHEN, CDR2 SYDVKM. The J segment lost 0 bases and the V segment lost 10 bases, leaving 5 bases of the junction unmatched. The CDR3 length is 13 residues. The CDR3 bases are TGTGCCATTACACGGGGGGACCAAGAGACCCAGTACTTC. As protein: CAITRGDQETQYF.

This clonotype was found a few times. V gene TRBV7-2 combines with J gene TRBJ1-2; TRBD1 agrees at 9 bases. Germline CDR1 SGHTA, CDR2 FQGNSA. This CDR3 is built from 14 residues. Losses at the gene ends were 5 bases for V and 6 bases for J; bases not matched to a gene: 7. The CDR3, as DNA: TGTGCCAGCAGCAAAAGGGACAGGGACGATGGCTACACCTTC. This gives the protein CASSKRDRDDGYTF.

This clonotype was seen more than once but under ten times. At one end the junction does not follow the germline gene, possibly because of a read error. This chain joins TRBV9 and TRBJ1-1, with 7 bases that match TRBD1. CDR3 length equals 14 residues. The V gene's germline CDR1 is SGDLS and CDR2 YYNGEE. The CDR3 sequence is CASSADREITETFF. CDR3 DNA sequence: TGTGCCAGCAGCGCCGACAGGGAGATCACTGAAACTTTCTTT.

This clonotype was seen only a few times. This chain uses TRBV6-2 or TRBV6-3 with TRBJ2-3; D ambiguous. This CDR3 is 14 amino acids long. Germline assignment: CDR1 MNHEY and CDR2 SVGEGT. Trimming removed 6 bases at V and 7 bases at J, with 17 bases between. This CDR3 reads CASSSDAVTNTQYF. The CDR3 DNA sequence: TGTGCCAGCAGCTCTGACGCCGTCACGAATACGCAGTATTTT.

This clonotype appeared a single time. This CDR3 is CSAVGGASSTDTQYF. The CDR3, as DNA: TGCAGCGCCGTAGGGGGGGCCTCTAGCACAGATACGCAGTATTTT. The chain combines TRBV20-1 with TRBJ2-3; a weak D match, TRBD2 (7 bases). CDR3 length: 15 residues. In germline, CDR1 is DFQATT, CDR2 SNEGSKA (reference sequence).

In DNA, the CDR3 is TGTGCCACCAGTGATTCGTCCGGGACAGGGGGCACAGATACGCAGTATTTT. It codes for CATSDSSGTGGTDTQYF. The chain combines TRBV24-1 with TRBJ2-3; TRBD1 matches at 10 bases. CDR3 length: 17 residues. V dropped 2 bases and J dropped 1; count of bases not matched to a gene: 5. CDR1 KGHDR and CDR2 SFDVKD come from the germline V gene.

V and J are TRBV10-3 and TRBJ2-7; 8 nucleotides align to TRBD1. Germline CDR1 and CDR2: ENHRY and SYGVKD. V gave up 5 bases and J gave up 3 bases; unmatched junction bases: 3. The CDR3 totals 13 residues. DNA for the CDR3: TGTGCCATCAGTCCCAGGGGGCTCTACGAGCAGTACTTC. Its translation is CAISPRGLYEQYF.

The CDR3 coding sequence is TGTGCCAGCAGTTACGGTGCAGGGTATCAGCCCCAGCATTTT. Its translation is CASSYGAGYQPQHF. J is TRBJ1-5 and V is TRBV6-6; the D gene is possibly TRBD1 (5 bases). The ends were cut back, 2 bases at V and 5 bases at J, with 10 bases in the middle. The CDR3 extends over 14 amino acids. CDR1 is MNHNY, CDR2 SVGAGI, per germline (reference sequence).

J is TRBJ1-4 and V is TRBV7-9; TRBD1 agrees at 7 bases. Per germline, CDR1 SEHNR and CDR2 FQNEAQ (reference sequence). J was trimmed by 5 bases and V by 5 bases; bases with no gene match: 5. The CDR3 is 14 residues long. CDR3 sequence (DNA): TGTGCCAGCAGCGTCGACAGGGAAAATGAAAAACTGTTTTTT. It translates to CASSVDRENEKLFF.

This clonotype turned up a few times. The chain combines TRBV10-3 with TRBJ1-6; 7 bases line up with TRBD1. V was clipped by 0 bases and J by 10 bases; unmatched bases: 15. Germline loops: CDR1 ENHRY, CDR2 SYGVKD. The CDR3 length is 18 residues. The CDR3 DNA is TGTGCCATCAGTGAGTCGTTCGGCAGACAGGGAATGAGGTCACCCCTCCACTTT. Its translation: CAISESFGRQGMRSPLHF.

The CDR3 loop is CASSWKLAGGRDTQYF. The DNA for the CDR3 is TGTGCCAGCAGCTGGAAGCTAGCGGGGGGGCGAGATACGCAGTATTTT. The J gene is TRBJ2-3, the V gene TRBV5-6; 12 nucleotides match TRBD2. Germline trimming cut 3 bases from V and 5 bases from J; bases unmatched to any gene: 7. Germline loops: CDR1 SGHDT, CDR2 YYEEEE. The CDR3 has 16 residues. The full variable domain, in which reference TRBV5-6 and TRBJ2-3 provide the parts outside the CDR3, is DAGVTQSPTHLIKTRGQQVTLRCSPKSGHDTVSWYQQALGQGPQFIFQYYEEEERQRGNFPDRFSGHQFPNYSSELNVNALLLGDSALYLCASSWKLAGGRDTQYFGPGTRLTVL.

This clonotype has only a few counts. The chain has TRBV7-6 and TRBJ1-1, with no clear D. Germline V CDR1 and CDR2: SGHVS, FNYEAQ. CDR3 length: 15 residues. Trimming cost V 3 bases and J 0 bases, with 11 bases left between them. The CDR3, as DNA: TGTGCCAGCAGCTTTGAGGGCATCATGAACACTGAAGCTTTCTTT. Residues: CASSFEGIMNTEAFF.

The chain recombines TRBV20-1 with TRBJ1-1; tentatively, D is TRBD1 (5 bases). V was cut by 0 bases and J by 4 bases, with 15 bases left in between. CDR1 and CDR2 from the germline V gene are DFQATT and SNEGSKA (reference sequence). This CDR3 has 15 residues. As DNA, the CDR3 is TGCAGTGCTAGAGATGGGGAACGTGGGGGCACTGAAGCTTTCTTT. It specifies CSARDGERGGTEAFF.

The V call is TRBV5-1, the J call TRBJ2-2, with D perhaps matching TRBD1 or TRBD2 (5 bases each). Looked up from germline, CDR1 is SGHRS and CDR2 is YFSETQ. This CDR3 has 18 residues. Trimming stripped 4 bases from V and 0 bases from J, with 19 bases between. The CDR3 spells CASSLRLLGTSNTGELFF. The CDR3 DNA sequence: TGCGCCAGCAGCCTACGCCTTTTAGGGACCTCGAACACCGGGGAGCTGTTTTTT.

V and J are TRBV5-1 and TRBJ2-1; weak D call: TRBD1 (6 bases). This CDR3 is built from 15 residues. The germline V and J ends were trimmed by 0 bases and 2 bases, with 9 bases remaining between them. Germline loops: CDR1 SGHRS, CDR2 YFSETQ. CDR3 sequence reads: CASSLEGDAYNEQFF. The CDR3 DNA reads TGCGCCAGCAGCTTGGAGGGGGATGCCTACAATGAGCAGTTCTTC.

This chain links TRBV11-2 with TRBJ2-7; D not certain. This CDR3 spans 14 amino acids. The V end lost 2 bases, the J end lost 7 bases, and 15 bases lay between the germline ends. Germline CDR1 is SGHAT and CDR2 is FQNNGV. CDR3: CASSLSLEGKEQYV. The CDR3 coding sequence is TGTGCCAGCAGCTTAAGTTTAGAAGGGAAGGAGCAGTACGTC.

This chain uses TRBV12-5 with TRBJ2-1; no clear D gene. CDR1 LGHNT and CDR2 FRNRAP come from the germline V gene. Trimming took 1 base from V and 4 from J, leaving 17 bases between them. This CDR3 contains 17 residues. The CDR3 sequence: CASGLATGVGVYNEQFF. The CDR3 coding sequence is TGTGCTAGTGGTTTGGCTACTGGAGTTGGTGTTTACAATGAGCAGTTCTTC.

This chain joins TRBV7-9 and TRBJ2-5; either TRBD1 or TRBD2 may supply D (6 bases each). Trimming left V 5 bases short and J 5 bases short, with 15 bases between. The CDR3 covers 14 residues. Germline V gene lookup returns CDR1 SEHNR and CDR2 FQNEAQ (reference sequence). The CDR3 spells CASSVHGGRETQYF. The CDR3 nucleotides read TGTGCCAGCAGCGTACACGGGGGCCGGGAGACCCAGTACTTC.

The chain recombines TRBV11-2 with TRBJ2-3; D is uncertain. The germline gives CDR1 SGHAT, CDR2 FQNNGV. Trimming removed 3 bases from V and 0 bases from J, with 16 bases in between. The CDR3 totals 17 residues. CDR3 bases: TGTGCCAGCAGCTTCGTCCTGGGATTAAAGAGCACAGATACGCAGTATTTT. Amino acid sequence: CASSFVLGLKSTDTQYF. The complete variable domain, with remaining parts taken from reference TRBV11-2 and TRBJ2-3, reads EAGVAQSPRYKIIEKRQSVAFWCNPISGHATLYWYQQILGQGPKLLIQFQNNGVVDDSQLPKDRFSAERLKGVDSTLKIQPAKLEDSAVYLCASSFVLGLKSTDTQYFGPGTRLTVL.

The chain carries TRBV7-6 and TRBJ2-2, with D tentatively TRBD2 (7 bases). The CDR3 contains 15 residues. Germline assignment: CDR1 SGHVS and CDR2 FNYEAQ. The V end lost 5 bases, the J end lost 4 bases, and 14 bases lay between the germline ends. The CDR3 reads CASSLSGGSTGELFF. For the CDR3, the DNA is TGTGCCAGCAGCCTTTCGGGGGGCAGCACCGGGGAGCTGTTTTTT.

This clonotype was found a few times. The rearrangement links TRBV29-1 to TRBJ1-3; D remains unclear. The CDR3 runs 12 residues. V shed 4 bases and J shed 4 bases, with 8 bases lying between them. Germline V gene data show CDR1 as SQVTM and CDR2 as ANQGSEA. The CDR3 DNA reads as TGCAGCGTTGCTTGGGGAGGAAACACCATATATTTT. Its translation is CSVAWGGNTIYF. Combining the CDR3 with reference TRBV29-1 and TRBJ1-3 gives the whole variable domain SAVISQKPSRDICQRGTSLTIQCQVDSQVTMMFWYRQQPGQSLTLIATANQGSEATYESGFVIDKFPISRPNLTFSTLTVSNMSPEDSSIYLCSVAWGGNTIYFGEGSWLTVV.

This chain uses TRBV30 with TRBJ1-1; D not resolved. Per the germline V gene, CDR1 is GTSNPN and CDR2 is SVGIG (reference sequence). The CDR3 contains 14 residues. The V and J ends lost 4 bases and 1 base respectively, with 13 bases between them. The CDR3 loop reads CAWNPGRGNTEAFF. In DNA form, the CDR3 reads TGTGCCTGGAACCCCGGGCGGGGGAACACTGAAGCTTTCTTT.

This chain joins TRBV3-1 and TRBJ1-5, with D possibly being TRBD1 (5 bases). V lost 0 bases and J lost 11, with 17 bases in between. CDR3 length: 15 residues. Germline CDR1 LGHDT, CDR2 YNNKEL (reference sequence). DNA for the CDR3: TGTGCCAGCAGCCAAGAGCTGTCACAGGCATCGGCCCAGCATTTT. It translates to CASSQELSQASAQHF.

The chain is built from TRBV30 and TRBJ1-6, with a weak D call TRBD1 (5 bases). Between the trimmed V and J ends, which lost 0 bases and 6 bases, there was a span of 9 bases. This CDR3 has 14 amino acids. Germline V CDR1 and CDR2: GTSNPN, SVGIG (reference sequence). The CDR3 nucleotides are TGTGCCTGGAGTGTACGAAGGGGTAATTCACCCCTCCACTTT. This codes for CAWSVRRGNSPLHF.

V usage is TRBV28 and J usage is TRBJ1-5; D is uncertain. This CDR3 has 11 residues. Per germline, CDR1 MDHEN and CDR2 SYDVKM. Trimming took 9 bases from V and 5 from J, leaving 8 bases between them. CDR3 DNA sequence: TGTGCCAGTCAGGCGGATCAGCCCCAGCATTTT. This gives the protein CASQADQPQHF.

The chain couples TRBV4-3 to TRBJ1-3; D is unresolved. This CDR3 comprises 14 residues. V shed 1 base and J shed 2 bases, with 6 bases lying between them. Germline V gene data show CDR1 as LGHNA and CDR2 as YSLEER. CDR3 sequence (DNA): TGCGCCAGCAGCCAAGGGGGAACTGGAAACACCATATATTTT. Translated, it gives CASSQGGTGNTIYF.

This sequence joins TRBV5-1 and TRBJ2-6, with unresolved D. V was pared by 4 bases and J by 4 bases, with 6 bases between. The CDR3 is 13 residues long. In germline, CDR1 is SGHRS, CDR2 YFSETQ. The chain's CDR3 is CASSPRGANVLTF. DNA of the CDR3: TGCGCCAGCAGCCCCAGGGGGGCCAACGTCCTGACTTTC.

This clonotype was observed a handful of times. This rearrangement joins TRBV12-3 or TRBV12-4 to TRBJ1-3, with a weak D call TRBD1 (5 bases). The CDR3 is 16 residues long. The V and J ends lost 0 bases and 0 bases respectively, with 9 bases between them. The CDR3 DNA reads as TGTGCCAGCAGTTTAGCGATCCAGGGCTCTGGAAACACCATATATTTT. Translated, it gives CASSLAIQGSGNTIYF.

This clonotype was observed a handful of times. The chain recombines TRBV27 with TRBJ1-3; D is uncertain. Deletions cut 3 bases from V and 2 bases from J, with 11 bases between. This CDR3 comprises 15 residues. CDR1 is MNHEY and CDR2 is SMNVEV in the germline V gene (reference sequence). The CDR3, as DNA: TGTGCCAGCAGTTTGGATGGTGGCCCTGGAAACACCATATATTTT. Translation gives CASSLDGGPGNTIYF.